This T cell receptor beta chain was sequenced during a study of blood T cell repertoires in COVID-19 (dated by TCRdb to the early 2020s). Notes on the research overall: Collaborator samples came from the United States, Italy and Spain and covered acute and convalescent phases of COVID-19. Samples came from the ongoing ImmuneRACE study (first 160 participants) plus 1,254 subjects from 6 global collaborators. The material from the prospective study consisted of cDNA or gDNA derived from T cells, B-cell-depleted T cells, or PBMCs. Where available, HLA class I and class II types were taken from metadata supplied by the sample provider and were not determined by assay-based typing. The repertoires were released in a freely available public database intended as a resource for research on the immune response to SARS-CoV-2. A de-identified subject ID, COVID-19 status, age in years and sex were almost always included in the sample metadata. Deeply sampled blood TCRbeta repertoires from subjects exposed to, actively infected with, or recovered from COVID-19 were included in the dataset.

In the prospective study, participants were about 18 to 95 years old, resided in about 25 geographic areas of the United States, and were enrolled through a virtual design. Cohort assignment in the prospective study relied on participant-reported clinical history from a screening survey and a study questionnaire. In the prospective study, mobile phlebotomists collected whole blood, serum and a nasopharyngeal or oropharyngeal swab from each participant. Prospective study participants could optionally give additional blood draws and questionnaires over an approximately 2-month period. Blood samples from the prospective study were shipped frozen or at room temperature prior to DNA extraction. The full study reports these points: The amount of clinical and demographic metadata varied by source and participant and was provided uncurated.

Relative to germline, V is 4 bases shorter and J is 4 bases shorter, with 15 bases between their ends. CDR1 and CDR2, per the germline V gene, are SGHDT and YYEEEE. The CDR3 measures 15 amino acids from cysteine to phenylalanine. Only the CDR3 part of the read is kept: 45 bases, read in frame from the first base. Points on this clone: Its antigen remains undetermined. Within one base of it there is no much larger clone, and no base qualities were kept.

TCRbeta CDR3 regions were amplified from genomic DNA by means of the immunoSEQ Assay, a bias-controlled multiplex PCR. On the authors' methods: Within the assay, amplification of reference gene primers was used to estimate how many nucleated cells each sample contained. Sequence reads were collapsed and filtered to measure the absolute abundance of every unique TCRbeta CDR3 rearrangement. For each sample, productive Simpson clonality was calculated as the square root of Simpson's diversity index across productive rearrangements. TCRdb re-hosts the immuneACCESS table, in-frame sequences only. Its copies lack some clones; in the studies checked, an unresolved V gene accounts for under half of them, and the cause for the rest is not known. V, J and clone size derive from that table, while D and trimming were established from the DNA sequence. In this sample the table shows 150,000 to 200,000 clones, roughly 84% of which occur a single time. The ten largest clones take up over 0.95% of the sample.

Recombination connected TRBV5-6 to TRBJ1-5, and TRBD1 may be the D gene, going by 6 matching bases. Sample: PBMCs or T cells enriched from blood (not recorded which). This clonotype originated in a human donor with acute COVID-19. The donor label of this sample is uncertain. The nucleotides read TGTGCCAGCAGCCAAGACAGGTATGAAAATCAGCCCCAGCATTTT. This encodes CASSQDRYENQPQHF.